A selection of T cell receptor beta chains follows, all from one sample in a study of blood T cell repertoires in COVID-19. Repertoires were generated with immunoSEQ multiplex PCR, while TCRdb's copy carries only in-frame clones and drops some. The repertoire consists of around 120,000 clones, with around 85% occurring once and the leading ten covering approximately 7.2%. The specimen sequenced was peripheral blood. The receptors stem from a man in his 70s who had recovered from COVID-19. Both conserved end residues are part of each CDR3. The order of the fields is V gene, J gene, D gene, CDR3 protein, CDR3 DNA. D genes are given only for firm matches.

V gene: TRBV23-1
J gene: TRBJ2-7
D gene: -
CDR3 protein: CASSQDEGGEYPSLYEQYF
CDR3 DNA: TGCGCCAGCAGCCAGGATGAAGGGGGGGAATACCCATCCCTTTACGAGCAGTACTTC

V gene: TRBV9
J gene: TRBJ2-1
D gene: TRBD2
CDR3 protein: CASSGERGSSYNEQFF
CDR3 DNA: TGTGCCAGCAGCGGGGAGCGGGGCTCCTCCTACAATGAGCAGTTCTTC

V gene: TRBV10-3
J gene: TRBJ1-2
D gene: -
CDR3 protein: CAISERGQTGVYGYTF
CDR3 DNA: TGTGCCATCAGTGAGAGGGGCCAGACAGGCGTCTATGGCTACACCTTC

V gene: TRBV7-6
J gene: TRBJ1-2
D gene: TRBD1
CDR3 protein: CASSYGTGGSYGYTF
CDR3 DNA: TGTGCCAGCAGCTACGGGACAGGGGGCTCCTATGGCTACACCTTC

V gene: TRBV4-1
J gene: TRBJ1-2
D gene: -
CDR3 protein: CASSPGIGRTGGYTF
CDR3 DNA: TGCGCCAGCAGCCCAGGGATCGGCAGAACGGGTGGCTACACCTTC

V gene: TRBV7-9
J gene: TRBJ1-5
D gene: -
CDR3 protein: CASSLQGSQPQHF
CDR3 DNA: TGTGCCAGCAGCTTACAGGGTTCTCAGCCCCAGCATTTT

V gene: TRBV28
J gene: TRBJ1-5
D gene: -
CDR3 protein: CASSGSGLDQPQHF
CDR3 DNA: TGTGCCAGCAGTGGTTCAGGGCTGGATCAGCCCCAGCATTTT

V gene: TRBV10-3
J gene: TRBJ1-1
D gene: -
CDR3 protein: CAISELQGIEAFF
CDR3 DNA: TGTGCCATCAGTGAGTTGCAGGGGATTGAAGCTTTCTTT

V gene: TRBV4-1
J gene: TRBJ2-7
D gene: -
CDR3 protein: CASSQAIGGTYEQYF
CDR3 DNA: TGCGCCAGCAGCCAAGCTATAGGAGGGACCTACGAGCAGTACTTC

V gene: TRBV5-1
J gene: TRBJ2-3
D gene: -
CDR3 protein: CASSLARLAPDTQYF
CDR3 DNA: TGCGCCAGCAGCTTGGCTAGGCTAGCACCAGATACGCAGTATTTT

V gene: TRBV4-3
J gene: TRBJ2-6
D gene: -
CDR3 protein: CASSHIGGGSGANVLTF
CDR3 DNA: TGCGCCAGCAGCCATATAGGGGGGGGCTCCGGGGCCAACGTCCTGACTTTC

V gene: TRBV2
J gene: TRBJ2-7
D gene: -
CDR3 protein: CASSEYRQAYSYEQYF
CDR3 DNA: TGTGCCAGCAGTGAATATCGACAGGCCTACTCCTACGAGCAGTACTTC

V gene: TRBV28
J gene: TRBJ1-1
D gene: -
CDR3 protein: CASRGTANTEAFF
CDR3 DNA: TGTGCCAGCCGGGGGACGGCGAACACTGAAGCTTTCTTT